This T cell receptor beta chain originates from a study of T cells in Graves' hyperthyroidism and ophthalmopathy. The source material, RNA transcripts, was used to amplify TCR beta CDR3 regions. First-round RT-PCR with HTBI primers amplified the TCR CDR3 region. TCRdb re-called the multiplex PCR reads with MiXCR, one entry per CDR3 protein. Of over 150,000 distinct CDR3 sequences in the sample, 17% were seen once. The CDR3 covers 17 residues. After removal of 5 bases from V and 9 bases from J, the junction contained 14 bases not matched to a gene. Looked up from germline, CDR1 is SGHTA and CDR2 is FQGNSA. Study-wide results and caveats: Blood shared most expanded thyroid clonotypes above 0.001.

In its sample, this clonotype was seen many times. Antigen: not known. V usage is TRBV7-2 and J usage is TRBJ2-1; 12 bases map to TRBD2. The clonotype originates from a woman in her fifties or sixties with Graves' hyperthyroidism. Sequenced input: blood. The CDR3 DNA is TGTGCCAGCAGCCCCCCGTCCCTAGCGGGAGGGGTTGTTGAGCAGTTCTTC. This translates into CASSPPSLAGGVVEQFF.